This is a list of T cell receptor beta chains from one sample in a study of CD8 T cells in Susac syndrome. Each CDR3 protein is one row after TCRdb ran MiXCR on the immunoSEQ multiplex PCR reads. The table shows 90,000 to 150,000 distinct CDR3 sequences, with 80% to 95% occurring only once. The sample consisted of CD4+ T cells from PBMCs. The receptors shown here come from a human donor in good health. The CDR3 runs from the conserved cysteine through the conserved F or W. The order of the fields is V gene, D gene, clone size, J gene, CDR3 DNA, CDR3 protein. A D gene is named only where the DNA matches it firmly. A clone size is listed for some rows: how often the clone was seen (once, few, many), or a class if it is expanded.

>TRBV28|-|-|TRBJ1-2
TGTGCCAGTAGGGGCGCTGGCTACACCTTC
CASRGAGYTF
>TRBV5-4|-|-|TRBJ1-1
TGTGCCAGCAGCTTGGGTGGGTCAGAGCCTGAAGCTTTCTTT
CASSLGGSEPEAFF
>TRBV11-3|-|-|TRBJ1-1
TGTGCCAGCAGCTTAAAACTGAACACTGAAGCTTTTTTT
CASSLKLNTEAFF
>TRBV18|TRBD2|-|TRBJ2-7
TGTGCCAGCTCACCAGGGGCAGGGACTACCTACGAGCAGTACTTC
CASSPGAGTTYEQYF
>TRBV12-3/TRBV12-4|-|-|TRBJ2-7
TGTGCCAGCAGTTTCACCCGGACCGCGCAGTACTTC
CASSFTRTAQYF
>TRBV29-1|TRBD1|few|TRBJ2-2
TGCAGCGTGGCACGGGACAGCGCCGTCGGGGAGCTGTTTTTT
CSVARDSAVGELFF
>TRBV19|-|-|TRBJ2-5
TGTGCCAGTAGTCCGGGCGCGGAAGAGACCCAGTACTTC
CASSPGAEETQYF
>TRBV7-6|TRBD2|-|TRBJ2-7
TGTGCCAGCAGCTTAGCGGTGACTAGCGGGAGTTCTTACGAGCAGTACTTC
CASSLAVTSGSSYEQYF
>TRBV7-9|TRBD1|once|TRBJ2-6
TGTGCCAGCCCCCCTACAGGGGGCTCTGGGGCCAACGTCCTGACTTTC
CASPPTGGSGANVLTF
>TRBV29-1|TRBD1|-|TRBJ1-1
TGCAGCATTACCCTAACAGGGGGCCTAAGGGACACTGAAGCTTTCTTT
CSITLTGGLRDTEAFF
>TRBV19|-|-|TRBJ2-7
TGTGCCAGTAGTATAAGCGGCCGGTCCTACGAGCAGTACTTC
CASSISGRSYEQYF
>TRBV12-3/TRBV12-4|-|-|TRBJ2-2
TGTGCCAACCGGGACAAGGACACCGGGGAGCTGTTTTTT
CANRDKDTGELFF
>TRBV7-9|TRBD1|once|TRBJ1-5
TGTGCCAGCGGGACAGGGGACGAGCCCCAGCATTTT
CASGTGDEPQHF
>TRBV27|-|-|TRBJ1-6
TGTGCCAGCAGTTTGTCTGCAGGGTTTCAATCACCCCTCCACTTT
CASSLSAGFQSPLHF
>TRBV29-1|-|-|TRBJ2-3
TGCAGCGCCGGTAGGGGCGGCACAGATACGCAGTATTTT
CSAGRGGTDTQYF
>TRBV19|-|-|TRBJ1-1
TGTGCCAGTAGTTTAGTTAGGACTGAAGCTTTCTTT
CASSLVRTEAFF
>TRBV6-2/TRBV6-3|-|-|TRBJ1-6
TGTGCCACTGACGGGGTCTTACTCGAAGGGAATAATTCACCCCTCCACTTT
CATDGVLLEGNNSPLHF
>TRBV5-4|-|once|TRBJ1-1
TGTGCCAGCAGCGAAGGACAAGACACTGAAGCTTTCTTT
CASSEGQDTEAFF
>TRBV20-1|TRBD2|-|TRBJ2-7
TGCAGTGCTAGACCTCTTAGCGGGGGCTTTGGGGAGCAGTACTTC
CSARPLSGGFGEQYF
>TRBV30|TRBD1|-|TRBJ2-7
TGTGCCTGGAGTCGGAGCAGGGGGCCCCACTACGAGCAGTACTTC
CAWSRSRGPHYEQYF
>TRBV2|-|few|TRBJ1-2
TGTGCCAGCAGTGCTCGTTATGGCTACACCTTC
CASSARYGYTF
>TRBV6-4|TRBD1|-|TRBJ2-1
TGTGCCAGCAGTCGCAGACCGGGACAGGGGTTCAATGAGCAGTTCTTC
CASSRRPGQGFNEQFF
>TRBV28|TRBD2|-|TRBJ2-1
TGTGCCAGCAGTCCCGGGACTAGCGTCTACAATGAGCAGTTCTTC
CASSPGTSVYNEQFF
>TRBV6-5|-|-|TRBJ2-3
TGTGCCAGCAGCGAAAGACAGCGAGGGACAGATACGCAGTATTTT
CASSERQRGTDTQYF
>TRBV20-1|-|-|TRBJ2-1
TGCAGTGCGGAAAACTACTACAATGAGCAGTTCTTC
CSAENYYNEQFF
>TRBV9|TRBD1|once|TRBJ2-7
TGTGCCAGCAGCGTCACAGGGGAGAAGGGTGACGAGCAGTACTTC
CASSVTGEKGDEQYF
>TRBV27|TRBD2|-|TRBJ2-7
TGTGCCAGCATCCCCGGGAGGGGTGGGTCCTACGAGCAGTACTTC
CASIPGRGGSYEQYF
>TRBV29-1|TRBD2|-|TRBJ2-1
TGCAGCGTTGAGGGACTAGCGAAGAAGGGGTTCAATGAGCAGTTCTTC
CSVEGLAKKGFNEQFF
>TRBV5-1|-|-|TRBJ2-1
TGCGCCAGCAGCTTGGAGGGCGGCCTTGGCAATGAGCAGTTCTTC
CASSLEGGLGNEQFF
>TRBV28|-|-|TRBJ2-3
TGTGCCAGCAGTTTATACGCAGCGACTAGCACAGATACGCAGTATTTT
CASSLYAATSTDTQYF
>TRBV12-3/TRBV12-4|-|few|TRBJ1-5
TGTGCCAGTACCCGGACGGGGGGCAATCAGCCCCAGCATTTT
CASTRTGGNQPQHF
>TRBV7-3|TRBD2|-|TRBJ2-7
TGTGCCAGCAGCTTAAGGAGCGGGGCCTCCTACGAGCAGTACTTC
CASSLRSGASYEQYF
>TRBV5-1|TRBD2|-|TRBJ2-2
TGCGCCAGCAGCTCCTCACTAGCGGGAGTAATCGGGGAGCTGTTTTTT
CASSSSLAGVIGELFF
>TRBV20-1|-|-|TRBJ1-5
TGCAGCGTAGTGAGGGGTAGCAATCAGCCCCAGCATTTT
CSVVRGSNQPQHF
>TRBV7-2|TRBD2|-|TRBJ2-7
TGTGCCAGCAGCGCATTCGGACTAGCGGAGGCCTACGAGCAGTACTTC
CASSAFGLAEAYEQYF
>TRBV12-3/TRBV12-4|-|-|TRBJ2-1
TGTGCCAGCAGTTTGGGGCAGGCGAGCAATGAGCAGTTCTTC
CASSLGQASNEQFF
>TRBV7-7|TRBD2|once|TRBJ2-1
TGTGCCAGCAGCTCTCAGGGAGGGCCCTTCGATGAGCAGTTCTTC
CASSSQGGPFDEQFF
>TRBV29-1|-|-|TRBJ1-1
TGCAGCGTCCAGGGCTACACTGAAGCTTTCTTT
CSVQGYTEAFF
>TRBV20-1|TRBD2|-|TRBJ2-2
TGCAGTGCTAGAGATCCGAGCGGGAGTAACGCCGGGGAGCTGTTTTTT
CSARDPSGSNAGELFF
>TRBV14|-|-|TRBJ2-7
TGTGCCAGCAGCCCTCCGGAGGCTCCCTACGAGCAGTACTTC
CASSPPEAPYEQYF
>TRBV6-5|-|-|TRBJ1-3
TGTGCCAGCAGGGAGTTTGTCTCTGGAAACACCATATATTTT
CASREFVSGNTIYF
>TRBV29-1|-|-|TRBJ2-5
TGCAGCATAGGGGAGTTCAGGTTGGAGACCCAGTACTTC
CSIGEFRLETQYF
>TRBV25-1|-|-|TRBJ1-1
TGTGCCAGCAGTGAATGGGGACAAATCACTGAAGCTTTCTTT
CASSEWGQITEAFF
>TRBV5-1|-|-|TRBJ2-1
TGCGCCAGCAGCTTTATGGACAGAAATAATGAGCAGTTCTTC
CASSFMDRNNEQFF
>TRBV3-1|-|-|TRBJ1-2
TGTGCCAGCAGCCGGGATTATGGCTACACCTTC
CASSRDYGYTF
>TRBV29-1|-|-|TRBJ2-5
TGCAGCGTCCAAACAGGAGAGACCCAGTACTTC
CSVQTGETQYF
>TRBV7-2|-|-|TRBJ2-2
TGTGCCAGCACCCACCGCACCGGGGAGCTGTTTTTT
CASTHRTGELFF
>TRBV11-1|-|-|TRBJ2-3
TGTGCCAGCAGCTCCTCGTCAGGGGCCGGGGATACGCAGTATTTT
CASSSSSGAGDTQYF
>TRBV15|-|-|TRBJ1-2
TGTGCCACCAGCAGCGCCCCGGGCCGCTATGGCTACACCTTC
CATSSAPGRYGYTF
>TRBV5-1|-|-|TRBJ1-1
TGCGCCAGCAGCTTGAATCCAGGGAACACTGAAGCTTTCTTT
CASSLNPGNTEAFF
>TRBV4-3|-|-|TRBJ1-5
TGCGCCAGCAGCCAAGACAGAGAGTATCAGCCCCAGCATTTT
CASSQDREYQPQHF
>TRBV20-1|-|-|TRBJ2-7
TGCAGTGCCCCGGACTGGGGCGAGCAGTACTTC
CSAPDWGEQYF
>TRBV5-5|-|-|TRBJ2-3
TGTGCCAGCAGCTTGACGAGACGGTCGACAGATACGCAGTATTTT
CASSLTRRSTDTQYF
>TRBV7-9|-|-|TRBJ2-5
TGTGCCAGCAGCCCGAGGGCCCCGCCTGGGGAGACCCAGTACTTC
CASSPRAPPGETQYF
>TRBV6-6|-|-|TRBJ2-2
TGTGCCACCTCGCTCCGGGAGAACACCGGGGAGCTGTTTTTT
CATSLRENTGELFF
>TRBV12-3/TRBV12-4|-|-|TRBJ2-2
TGTGCCAGCAGAGCGAGCTTAGGGGGCGGGGAGCTGTTTTTT
CASRASLGGGELFF
>TRBV4-3|-|-|TRBJ2-2
TGCGCCAGCAGCCAAGTGAGGGTCACCGGGGAGTTGTTTTTT
CASSQVRVTGELFF